These T cell receptor beta chains were read from a single sample in a study of OX40 agonist ivuxolimab in advanced cancers. Profiled with immunoSEQ multiplex PCR; TCRdb holds only in-frame clones, not every one. The sample lists 70,000 to 95,000 clones, about 86% occurring once. Sequenced here: CD4+ or CD8+ T cells sorted from blood, sampled in a trial of the OX40 agonist ivuxolimab. The receptors shown here come from an adult with an advanced solid tumor such as melanoma, head and neck, liver or kidney cancer. Both conserved end residues are part of each CDR3. D genes are given only for firm matches. Clone size is given for some rows only: seen once, a few or many times, or a class if the clone is expanded.

clone size: once; D gene: -; J gene: TRBJ1-4; V gene: TRBV4-3; CDR3 protein: CASSQDRGSEKLFF; CDR3 DNA: TGCGCCAGCAGCCAAGATAGAGGGAGTGAAAAACTGTTTTTT
clone size: -; D gene: -; J gene: TRBJ2-3; V gene: TRBV5-1; CDR3 protein: CASSGDGLSTDTQYF; CDR3 DNA: TGCGCCAGCTCCGGCGACGGCCTAAGCACAGATACGCAGTATTTT
clone size: -; D gene: -; J gene: TRBJ2-1; V gene: TRBV25-1; CDR3 protein: CASSEFLGNNGRNEQFF; CDR3 DNA: TGTGCCAGCAGTGAATTTCTAGGCAACAATGGGCGCAATGAGCAGTTCTTC
clone size: -; D gene: -; J gene: TRBJ2-5; V gene: TRBV19; CDR3 protein: CASSIDNSYQETQYF; CDR3 DNA: TGTGCCAGTAGTATAGACAACAGTTACCAAGAGACCCAGTACTTC
clone size: -; D gene: -; J gene: TRBJ1-1; V gene: TRBV10-2; CDR3 protein: CASRLAEGSSAFF; CDR3 DNA: TGCGCCAGCAGACTCGCGGAAGGGTCGTCCGCTTTCTTT
clone size: -; D gene: -; J gene: TRBJ2-6; V gene: TRBV14; CDR3 protein: CASSQDWRPVTF; CDR3 DNA: TGTGCCAGCAGCCAAGATTGGAGGCCCGTAACTTTC
clone size: many; D gene: TRBD1; J gene: TRBJ1-4; V gene: TRBV30; CDR3 protein: CAWAFAGGREKLFF; CDR3 DNA: TGTGCCTGGGCCTTTGCAGGGGGCCGAGAAAAACTGTTTTTT
clone size: -; D gene: -; J gene: TRBJ2-5; V gene: TRBV23-1; CDR3 protein: CASSQSTGSFQETQYF; CDR3 DNA: TGCGCCAGCAGTCAATCCACAGGGAGTTTTCAGGAGACCCAGTACTTC
clone size: once; D gene: TRBD2; J gene: TRBJ2-3; V gene: TRBV5-4; CDR3 protein: CASSPLTSAATDTQYF; CDR3 DNA: TGTGCCAGCAGCCCCCTGACTAGCGCCGCGACAGATACGCAGTATTTT
clone size: -; D gene: -; J gene: TRBJ2-3; V gene: TRBV19; CDR3 protein: CASSTGITQYF; CDR3 DNA: TGTGCCAGTAGCACCGGGATCACGCAGTATTTT
clone size: once; D gene: -; J gene: TRBJ1-4; V gene: TRBV28; CDR3 protein: CAVGVPNEKLFF; CDR3 DNA: TGTGCCGTGGGGGTCCCCAATGAAAAACTGTTTTTT
clone size: -; D gene: -; J gene: TRBJ2-6; V gene: TRBV9; CDR3 protein: CASSQTTSPSGANVLTF; CDR3 DNA: TGTGCCAGCAGCCAAACCACTAGCCCCTCTGGGGCCAACGTCCTGACTTTC
clone size: -; D gene: TRBD1; J gene: TRBJ1-1; V gene: TRBV5-6; CDR3 protein: CASSLDRVGTEAFF; CDR3 DNA: TGTGCCAGCAGCCTCGACAGGGTGGGGACTGAAGCTTTCTTT
clone size: -; D gene: -; J gene: TRBJ1-2; V gene: TRBV30; CDR3 protein: CAWSMSRQSYTF; CDR3 DNA: TGTGCCTGGAGTATGTCAAGGCAGAGCTACACCTTC
clone size: medium-sized; D gene: -; J gene: TRBJ1-5; V gene: TRBV30; CDR3 protein: CAWSVRHDQPQHF; CDR3 DNA: TGTGCCTGGAGTGTGAGGCACGATCAGCCCCAGCATTTT
clone size: -; D gene: -; J gene: TRBJ1-3; V gene: TRBV4-3; CDR3 protein: CASSQDRRGAGNTIYF; CDR3 DNA: TGCGCCAGCAGCCAAGACCGAAGGGGAGCCGGAAACACCATATATTTT
clone size: -; D gene: TRBD1; J gene: TRBJ2-7; V gene: TRBV6-5; CDR3 protein: CASRPTGDSYEQYF; CDR3 DNA: TGTGCCAGCAGACCGACAGGGGACTCCTACGAGCAGTACTTC
clone size: -; D gene: -; J gene: TRBJ1-1; V gene: TRBV6-5; CDR3 protein: CASNYQGTGGTEAFF; CDR3 DNA: TGTGCCAGCAACTACCAGGGTACAGGCGGCACTGAAGCTTTCTTT
clone size: -; D gene: -; J gene: TRBJ1-4; V gene: TRBV5-6; CDR3 protein: CASSLGRDEKLFF; CDR3 DNA: TGTGCCAGCAGCTTGGGCAGAGATGAAAAACTGTTTTTT
clone size: -; D gene: -; J gene: TRBJ1-6; V gene: TRBV18; CDR3 protein: CASSSGVGARVNSPLHF; CDR3 DNA: TGTGCCAGCTCATCAGGGGTCGGTGCCAGGGTTAATTCACCCCTCCACTTT
clone size: -; D gene: -; J gene: TRBJ2-7; V gene: TRBV30; CDR3 protein: CAWTGEAYEQYF; CDR3 DNA: TGTGCCTGGACGGGGGAGGCCTACGAGCAGTACTTC
clone size: -; D gene: TRBD2; J gene: TRBJ2-3; V gene: TRBV10-1; CDR3 protein: CRREDTGPLGREGDTQYF; CDR3 DNA: TGCAGGCGAGAGGACACGGGTCCTCTGGGGCGGGAGGGAGATACGCAGTATTTT
clone size: -; D gene: -; J gene: TRBJ2-1; V gene: TRBV19; CDR3 protein: CASSIGQFNEQFF; CDR3 DNA: TGTGCCAGTAGTATAGGCCAATTCAATGAGCAGTTCTTC
clone size: -; D gene: TRBD2; J gene: TRBJ2-7; V gene: TRBV25-1; CDR3 protein: CASSDPEGSASGSYEQYF; CDR3 DNA: TGTGCCAGCAGTGATCCAGAGGGGTCGGCTAGCGGATCCTACGAGCAGTACTTC
clone size: -; D gene: -; J gene: TRBJ2-6; V gene: TRBV27; CDR3 protein: CASSLSSGANVLTF; CDR3 DNA: TGTGCCAGCAGTTTGAGCTCTGGGGCCAACGTCCTGACTTTC
clone size: few; D gene: TRBD1; J gene: TRBJ1-4; V gene: TRBV4-1; CDR3 protein: CASSQVGTGGEKLFF; CDR3 DNA: TGCGCCAGCAGCCAAGTGGGAACAGGGGGAGAAAAACTGTTTTTT
clone size: few; D gene: -; J gene: TRBJ2-5; V gene: TRBV5-1; CDR3 protein: CASSLRGSQETQYF; CDR3 DNA: TGCGCCAGCAGCTTGCGTGGGAGCCAAGAGACCCAGTACTTC
clone size: -; D gene: TRBD2; J gene: TRBJ2-1; V gene: TRBV18; CDR3 protein: CASSPPRVFGGSAYNEQFF; CDR3 DNA: TGTGCCAGCTCACCACCGCGTGTATTTGGCGGGAGTGCGTACAATGAGCAGTTCTTC